This T cell receptor (beta chain) was retrieved from a study of immune evolution from preneoplasia to lung adenocarcinoma. Clones were read by immunoSEQ multiplex PCR, and TCRdb kept only the in-frame ones, dropping some. The sample contains more than 15,000 clones, approximately 86% of which appear only once. Germline V gene data show CDR1 as MDHEN and CDR2 as SYDVKM. The CDR3 totals 15 residues. V dropped 2 bases and J dropped 6; count of bases not matched to a gene: 4. This clone was detected once. The gene calls are TRBV28 and TRBJ1-6; TRBD1 matches 7 bases. The specimen sequenced was FFPE invasive lung adenocarcinoma tissue. The sequence was obtained from a person aged 65-85 years with invasive lung adenocarcinoma. The CDR3 sequence: CASSLPTGSNSPLHF. Here the CDR3 DNA reads TGTGCCAGCAGTTTACCGACAGGGTCTAATTCACCCCTCCACTTT.